A selection of T cell receptor beta chains follows, all from one sample in a study of a mutant IDH1 vaccine in newly diagnosed glioma. What these receptors recognize is not known. Libraries were prepared by immunoSEQ multiplex PCR; TCRdb keeps only in-frame clonotypes and omits some of them. The sample shows around 29,000 clones, 87% of them seen only once. The sequencing used peripheral blood mononuclear cells (PBMCs), collected from a glioma patient whose treatment included an IDH1 peptide vaccine. The receptors stem from a woman between 35 and 50 years old with glioma. Some clones in this sample may be carry-over from other donors' samples. The CDR3 runs from the conserved cysteine through the conserved F or W. The order of the fields is V gene, J gene, D gene, clone size, CDR3 DNA, CDR3 protein. The D gene is left open where the match is weak. The size entry is marked missing in some rows and otherwise reads once, few, many or a size class.

V: TRBV5-4
J: TRBJ2-5
D: -
size: -
DNA: TGTGCCAGCAGCTTGGTTGCGGGACCTCGGGAGACCCAGTACTTC
CDR3: CASSLVAGPRETQYF

V: TRBV7-8
J: TRBJ2-5
D: TRBD2
size: -
DNA: TGTGCCAGCAGCTTAGGAACCGCCCGGACTAGGCTCCAAGAGACCCAGTACTTC
CDR3: CASSLGTARTRLQETQYF

V: TRBV10-3
J: TRBJ1-2
D: -
size: -
DNA: TGTGCCATCGCTGTTACGCCGTCACGGCGGTATGGCTACACCTTC
CDR3: CAIAVTPSRRYGYTF

V: TRBV2
J: TRBJ1-2
D: -
size: -
DNA: TGTGCCAGCAGTGATCCGGGGGGCAGCCGCGGCTACACCTTC
CDR3: CASSDPGGSRGYTF

V: TRBV18
J: TRBJ1-3
D: -
size: -
DNA: TGTGCCAGCTCACCCGTCCTACAGAGCGCGAGCTCTGGAAACACCATATATTTT
CDR3: CASSPVLQSASSGNTIYF

V: TRBV15
J: TRBJ2-6
D: -
size: -
DNA: TGTGCCACCAGCAGCCTTACCTCTGGGGCCAACGTCCTGACTTTC
CDR3: CATSSLTSGANVLTF

V: TRBV7-6
J: TRBJ1-2
D: -
size: -
DNA: TGTGCCAGCAGCGCGCGAAGCCGGGTGGAAGGCTACACCTTC
CDR3: CASSARSRVEGYTF

V: TRBV6-1
J: TRBJ2-1
D: -
size: -
DNA: TGTGCCAGCAGTGCCCGGCTAGACTCCTACAATGAGCAGTTCTTC
CDR3: CASSARLDSYNEQFF

V: TRBV29-1
J: TRBJ2-2
D: -
size: -
DNA: TGCAGCGCTATGTCGGTTGACACCGGGGAGCTGTTTTTT
CDR3: CSAMSVDTGELFF

V: TRBV9
J: TRBJ2-1
D: TRBD2
size: once
DNA: TGTGCCAGCAGCGTAGTGTCTAGCGGGGTATACAATGAGCAGTTCTTC
CDR3: CASSVVSSGVYNEQFF

V: TRBV19
J: TRBJ1-1
D: -
size: -
DNA: TGTGCCAGTAGTTTGGCAGCCAAAGGGGACACTGAAGCTTTCTTT
CDR3: CASSLAAKGDTEAFF

V: TRBV5-1
J: TRBJ2-1
D: TRBD2
size: -
DNA: TGCGCCAGCACCCTGACTAGCGGGGTTTTGGATGAGCAGTTCTTC
CDR3: CASTLTSGVLDEQFF

V: TRBV4-2
J: TRBJ1-2
D: -
size: -
DNA: TGTGCCAGCAGCCAAGCTTCGACAGAGGCCTATGGCTACACCTTC
CDR3: CASSQASTEAYGYTF

V: TRBV6-1
J: TRBJ2-1
D: -
size: -
DNA: TGTGCCAGCAGTGGTATGAATGAGCAGTTCTTC
CDR3: CASSGMNEQFF

V: TRBV7-9
J: TRBJ1-1
D: -
size: -
DNA: TGTGCCAGCAGCTTAGGCGGGAGACAGGAAGCTTTCTTT
CDR3: CASSLGGRQEAFF

V: TRBV9
J: TRBJ1-5
D: -
size: -
DNA: TGTGCCAGCAGCACGAGTGGGGGGGGTAGGGGGACTTATTATAGCAATCAGCCCCAGCATTTT
CDR3: CASSTSGGGRGTYYSNQPQHF

V: TRBV19
J: TRBJ1-2
D: -
size: -
DNA: TGTGCCAGCACCCCCGAGGTGGCGGGTAGACATGGCTACACCTTC
CDR3: CASTPEVAGRHGYTF

V: TRBV6-5
J: TRBJ2-5
D: -
size: -
DNA: TGTGCCAGCGGGAGAGGGGGAACCCAGGGGACCCAGTACTTC
CDR3: CASGRGGTQGTQYF

V: TRBV4-2
J: TRBJ2-3
D: TRBD2
size: -
DNA: TGTGCCAGCAGCCAAGATGGAGCGGGGGGGCCAAAAGATACGCAGTATTTT
CDR3: CASSQDGAGGPKDTQYF

V: TRBV10-3
J: TRBJ2-7
D: -
size: few
DNA: TGTGCCATCAGTGGAGACTACGAGCAGTACTTC
CDR3: CAISGDYEQYF

V: TRBV7-8
J: TRBJ2-3
D: -
size: -
DNA: TGTGCCAGCAGCTGGCTCGCGGGGGCGGGCACAGATACGCAGTATTTT
CDR3: CASSWLAGAGTDTQYF

V: TRBV7-2
J: TRBJ2-2
D: -
size: -
DNA: TGTGCCAGCAGCTTAGGACAGAACACCGGGGAGCTGTTTTTT
CDR3: CASSLGQNTGELFF

V: TRBV5-4
J: TRBJ2-7
D: -
size: -
DNA: TGTGCCAGCAGCTTGGCCGACGGGAAGCTAGGAGAGCAGTACTTC
CDR3: CASSLADGKLGEQYF

V: TRBV9
J: TRBJ2-1
D: TRBD1
size: -
DNA: TGTGCCAGCAGCCCTCCCCGAGAGGGGGCCCGGCACAATGAGCAGTTCTTC
CDR3: CASSPPREGARHNEQFF

V: TRBV4-1
J: TRBJ1-5
D: -
size: -
DNA: TGCGCCAGCAGCCAAGTCGAGGGGAATCAGCCCCAGCATTTT
CDR3: CASSQVEGNQPQHF

V: TRBV18
J: TRBJ1-5
D: TRBD1
size: -
DNA: TGTGCCAGCTCAGAGGGACAGAATAGCAATCAGCCCCAGCATTTT
CDR3: CASSEGQNSNQPQHF

V: TRBV6-1
J: TRBJ1-6
D: TRBD1
size: -
DNA: TGTGCCAGCAGTGGGGACAGCTCCTATAATTCACCCCTCCACTTT
CDR3: CASSGDSSYNSPLHF

V: TRBV5-4
J: TRBJ1-4
D: -
size: -
DNA: TGTGCCAGCAGCCCTGGCCCGCTCCTTTGGGAAAAACTGTTTTTT
CDR3: CASSPGPLLWEKLFF

V: TRBV5-1
J: TRBJ2-1
D: -
size: -
DNA: TGCGCCAGCAGCTTGGGTAGCGACAATGAGCAGTTCTTC
CDR3: CASSLGSDNEQFF

V: TRBV19
J: TRBJ2-3
D: -
size: -
DNA: TGTGCCAGTAGTATAGTTAGAGGGGCGGACGGTACGCAGTATTTT
CDR3: CASSIVRGADGTQYF

V: TRBV7-3
J: TRBJ2-3
D: -
size: -
DNA: TGTGCCAGCAGCCTGAGGGGTCTCGATACGCAGTATTTT
CDR3: CASSLRGLDTQYF

V: TRBV7-9
J: TRBJ2-2
D: -
size: -
DNA: TGTGCCAGCAGCTTAGTCGGGATTTCGAACACCGGGGAGCTGTTTTTT
CDR3: CASSLVGISNTGELFF

V: TRBV9
J: TRBJ1-5
D: -
size: -
DNA: TGTGCCAGCAGCGCGGACGGAGGCAATCAGCCCCAGCATTTT
CDR3: CASSADGGNQPQHF

V: TRBV5-5
J: TRBJ1-5
D: -
size: -
DNA: TGTGCCAGCAGCTTAAGGGGGGAACAGCCCCAGCATTTT
CDR3: CASSLRGEQPQHF

V: TRBV7-6
J: TRBJ2-7
D: -
size: -
DNA: TGTGCCAGCAGCCCGGGACTCTCCTACGAGCAGTACTTC
CDR3: CASSPGLSYEQYF

V: TRBV5-4
J: TRBJ2-7
D: -
size: -
DNA: TGTGCCAGCAGCTTCAGGGACTCCTACGAGCAGTACTTC
CDR3: CASSFRDSYEQYF

V: TRBV28
J: TRBJ1-2
D: TRBD1
size: once
DNA: TGTGCCAGCACCGAAGCCGGGACAGGGTACTCTCGGAACGGCTATGGCTACACCTTC
CDR3: CASTEAGTGYSRNGYGYTF

V: TRBV27
J: TRBJ2-7
D: -
size: -
DNA: TGTGCCAGCAGTTTAGTCAAAGGTATAGCCTACGAGCAGTACTTC
CDR3: CASSLVKGIAYEQYF

V: TRBV15
J: TRBJ1-1
D: -
size: -
DNA: TGTGCCACCAGCTGGGGAACTGAAGCTTTCTTT
CDR3: CATSWGTEAFF

V: TRBV7-3
J: TRBJ1-2
D: -
size: -
DNA: TGTGCCAGCAGCTTTTCGGGATCGAGCCAGGATGGCTACACCTTC
CDR3: CASSFSGSSQDGYTF

V: TRBV7-8
J: TRBJ1-4
D: -
size: -
DNA: TGTGCCAGCAGCTTAGCGCTAGGGGGTAATGAAAAACTGTTTTTT
CDR3: CASSLALGGNEKLFF

V: TRBV4-3
J: TRBJ2-2
D: -
size: -
DNA: TGCGCCAGCAGTGGGGGGCTGATCGGGGAGCTGTTTTTT
CDR3: CASSGGLIGELFF

V: TRBV5-1
J: TRBJ2-1
D: TRBD2
size: -
DNA: TGCGCCAGCAGCTTGAGGGGACTACCAGGAGCCAATGAGCAGTTCTTC
CDR3: CASSLRGLPGANEQFF